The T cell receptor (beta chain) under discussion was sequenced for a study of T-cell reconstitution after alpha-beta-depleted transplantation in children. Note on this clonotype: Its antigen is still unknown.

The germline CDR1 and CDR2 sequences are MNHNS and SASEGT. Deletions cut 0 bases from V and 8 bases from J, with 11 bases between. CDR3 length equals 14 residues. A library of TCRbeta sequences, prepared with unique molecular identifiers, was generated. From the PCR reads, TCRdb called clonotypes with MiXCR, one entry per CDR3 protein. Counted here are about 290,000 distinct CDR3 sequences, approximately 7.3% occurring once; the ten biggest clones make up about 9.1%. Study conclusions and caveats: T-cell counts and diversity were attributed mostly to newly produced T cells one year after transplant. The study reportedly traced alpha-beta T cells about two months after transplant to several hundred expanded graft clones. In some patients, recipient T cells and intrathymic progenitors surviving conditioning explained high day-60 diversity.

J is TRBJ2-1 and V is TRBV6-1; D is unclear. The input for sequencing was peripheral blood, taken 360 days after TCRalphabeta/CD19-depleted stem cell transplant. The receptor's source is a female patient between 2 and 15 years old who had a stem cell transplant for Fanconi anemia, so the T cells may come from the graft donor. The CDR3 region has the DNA TGTGCCAGCAGTGAAGCGCGACGGTTATATGAGCAGTTCTTC. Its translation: CASSEARRLYEQFF.